Presented here are 22 T cell receptor beta chains from one specimen sequenced in a study of T cell responses to AZD1222 COVID-19 vaccine. Libraries were prepared by immunoSEQ multiplex PCR; TCRdb keeps only in-frame clonotypes and omits some of them. This sample carries roughly 85,000 clones, 88% of them seen once, and the ten largest clones take about 5%. The sample was peripheral blood, taken on day 0 of MenACWY control vaccination. The receptors stem from an adult in good health.

CDR3 region: CASSLVGQGARISRGGYTF. DNA of the CDR3: TGTGCCAGCAGCTTGGTCGGACAGGGGGCGCGGATATCTAGGGGCGGCTACACCTTC. The J gene is TRBJ1-2, the V gene TRBV5-5, with 11 positions matching TRBD1. The ends lost 0 bases at V and 8 bases at J; junction bases unmatched: 18. This CDR3 comprises 19 residues. The germline V gene encodes CDR1 SGHKS and CDR2 YYEKEE (reference sequence).

The chain combines TRBV27 with TRBJ1-5; D is undetermined. Germline lookup yields CDR1 MNHEY and CDR2 SMNVEV (reference sequence). This CDR3 spans 14 amino acids. V lost 5 bases to trimming and J lost 0 bases, with 8 bases between them. The CDR3 reads CASSPSNSNQPQHF. CDR3 DNA: TGTGCCAGCAGTCCATCCAATAGCAATCAGCCCCAGCATTTT.

This chain joins TRBV14 and TRBJ1-4; D is unresolved. CDR1 and CDR2 (germline): SGHDN, FVKESK. V was trimmed by 4 bases and J by 5 bases, leaving 5 bases between them. This CDR3 spans 12 amino acids. CDR3: CASSRMNEKLFF. The CDR3 region has the DNA TGTGCCAGCAGCCGTATGAATGAAAAACTGTTTTTT.

This sequence joins TRBV2 and TRBJ1-1; D not certain. In germline, CDR1 is SNHLY, CDR2 FYNNEI. Deletions cut 3 bases from V and 1 base from J, with 9 bases between. The CDR3 contains 14 residues. In nucleotides, the CDR3 is TGTGCCAGCAGTGACTACTCACGGAACACTGAAGCTTTCTTT. It specifies CASSDYSRNTEAFF.

V usage is TRBV4-3 and J usage is TRBJ1-3; D remains unclear. This CDR3 comprises 15 residues. CDR1 is LGHNA, CDR2 YSLEER, per germline. The V and J ends lost 0 bases and 0 bases respectively, with 6 bases between them. DNA of the CDR3: TGCGCCAGCAGCCAAGATTCAGGCTCTGGAAACACCATATATTTT. Translating it yields CASSQDSGSGNTIYF.

This clone has just a few counts. DNA of the CDR3: TGTGCCAGCAGCCAAGAGTGGGGGGCTAGCGGTCGACAGGGCTCCTACAATGAGCAGTTCTTC. Amino acid sequence: CASSQEWGASGRQGSYNEQFF. This chain joins TRBV3-1 (or the pseudogene TRBV3-2) and TRBJ2-1, with D possibly being TRBD1 or TRBD2 (7 bases each). This CDR3 comprises 21 residues. The V end lost 0 bases, the J end lost 0 bases, and 24 bases lay between the germline ends. The germline V gene encodes CDR1 LGHDT and CDR2 YNNKEL (reference sequence).

The V and J genes are TRBV7-2 and TRBJ1-2; D possibly corresponds to TRBD1 (6 bases). Germline V gene lookup returns CDR1 SGHTA and CDR2 FQGNSA. This CDR3 has 14 residues. The V end was cut by 5 bases, the J end by 4 bases, with 14 bases between. The DNA for the CDR3 is TGTGCCAGCAGCGCGACCAGGGGTGGCTATGGCTACACCTTC. Residues: CASSATRGGYGYTF.

The DNA for the CDR3 is TGTGCCAGCAGCCTCCTATCAGGGTCAGGGGAGCAGTTCTTC. Amino acid sequence: CASSLLSGSGEQFF. This chain links TRBV3-1 (or the pseudogene TRBV3-2) with TRBJ2-1; perhaps TRBD1 as D (5 bases). Deletions cut 4 bases from V and 10 bases from J, with 17 bases between. The CDR3 is 14 residues long. Germline V gene lookup returns CDR1 LGHDT and CDR2 YNNKEL (reference sequence).

The chain recombines TRBV10-3 with TRBJ1-1; no clear D gene. Per germline, CDR1 ENHRY and CDR2 SYGVKD. V was pared by 2 bases and J by 1 base, with 11 bases between. The CDR3 covers 15 residues. The CDR3 DNA is TGTGCCATCAGTGAGAGCTGGAAAGGGAACACTGAAGCTTTCTTT. Residues: CAISESWKGNTEAFF.

This chain connects TRBV12-3 or TRBV12-4 to TRBJ1-5; tentatively, D is TRBD1 (5 bases). Deletions cut 4 bases from V and 4 bases from J, with 8 bases between. The CDR3 consists of 13 residues. CDR3 loop: CASSWDRNQPQHF. The CDR3 region has the DNA TGTGCCAGCAGTTGGGACCGAAATCAGCCCCAGCATTTT.

V usage is TRBV5-1 and J usage is TRBJ2-2, with D hard to call. The germline V gene has CDR1 SGHRS and CDR2 YFSETQ. The CDR3 is 14 residues long. Trimming took 2 bases from V and 5 from J, leaving 10 bases between them. CDR3 DNA: TGCGCCAGCAGCTTACCGACTCCAACCGGGGAGCTGTTTTTT. Its protein is CASSLPTPTGELFF.

This clone turned up a few times. The V gene is TRBV27, the J gene TRBJ1-5; D may be TRBD1 (5 bases). The V end was cut by 3 bases, the J end by 2 bases, with 8 bases between. The CDR3 is 14 residues long. Per germline, CDR1 MNHEY and CDR2 SMNVEV (reference sequence). CDR3 amino acids: CASSFKQGNQPQHF. Written as DNA, the CDR3 is TGTGCCAGCAGTTTCAAACAGGGCAATCAGCCCCAGCATTTT.

The chain couples TRBV6-2 or TRBV6-3 to TRBJ1-4; D is unclear. This CDR3 contains 14 residues. Per germline, CDR1 MNHEY and CDR2 SVGEGT. V dropped 2 bases and J dropped 3 bases, with 7 bases sitting between them. CDR3 sequence: CASSYASANEKLFF. For the CDR3, the DNA is TGTGCCAGCAGTTACGCGTCAGCTAATGAAAAACTGTTTTTT.

The chain couples TRBV7-9 to TRBJ2-1; possible D gene TRBD2, 6 bases. Germline V gene lookup returns CDR1 SEHNR and CDR2 FQNEAQ (reference sequence). The ends were cut back, 10 bases at V and 7 bases at J, with 23 bases in the middle. The CDR3 runs 15 residues. The CDR3 is CATLGVADLRNEQFF. Here the CDR3 DNA reads TGTGCCACCCTGGGGGTAGCGGACCTAAGGAATGAGCAGTTCTTC. Full variable domain (missing parts from reference TRBV7-9 and TRBJ2-1): DTGVSQNPRHKITKRGQNVTFRCDPISEHNRLYWYRQTLGQGPEFLTYFQNEAQLEKSRLLSDRFSAERPKGSFSTLEIQRTEQGDSAMYLCATLGVADLRNEQFFGPGTRLTVL.

The chain employs TRBV12-5 and TRBJ2-3; TRBD2 matches 13 bases. The ends lost 5 bases at V and 1 base at J; junction bases unmatched: 3. CDR1 is LGHNT, CDR2 FRNRAP, per germline. The CDR3 sequence is 16 residues long. The chain's CDR3 is CASGPGLAGGTDTQYF. CDR3 DNA: TGTGCTAGTGGTCCAGGACTAGCGGGGGGCACAGATACGCAGTATTTT.

J is TRBJ1-3 and V is TRBV11-3, with a weak D call TRBD1 (6 bases). CDR3 length: 14 amino acids. V lost 7 bases and J 7 bases, leaving 17 bases between the germline ends. The germline CDR1 and CDR2 sequences are SGHNT and YENEEA. In nucleotides, the CDR3 is TGTGCCAGCACCTTCAGGGGTATCAGCAACACCATATATTTT. Translated, it gives CASTFRGISNTIYF.

J is TRBJ2-5 and V is TRBV7-8; TRBD1 matches 10 bases. Unmatched junction bases numbered 9, after V lost 4 bases and J lost 4 bases. Looked up from germline, CDR1 is SGHVS and CDR2 is FQNEAQ. The CDR3 spans 16 residues. The CDR3 DNA sequence: TGTGCCAGCAGCTCCGGACAGGGGGGTATGGGAGAGACCCAGTACTTC. Translating it yields CASSSGQGGMGETQYF.

The genes are TRBV7-9 and TRBJ2-7, with 8 nucleotides matching TRBD1. The CDR3 is made up of 15 amino acids. Looked up from germline, CDR1 is SEHNR and CDR2 is FQNEAQ (reference sequence). With V trimmed by 0 bases and J by 6 bases, 7 bases remained unmatched. The CDR3 DNA follows: TGTGCCAGCAGCTTAGCGACAGGGGAAGGCGGCGAGCAGTACTTC. It codes for CASSLATGEGGEQYF.

The V and J genes are TRBV2 and TRBJ1-5; D might be TRBD1 (5 bases). The CDR3 consists of 13 residues. Germline loops: CDR1 SNHLY, CDR2 FYNNEI. V lost 2 bases and J 5 bases, leaving 7 bases between the germline ends. Written as DNA, the CDR3 is TGTGCCAGCAGTGAAACCAGGGATCAGCCCCAGCATTTT. Its translation is CASSETRDQPQHF.

Concerning this clone itself: This specimen includes other DNA sequences encoding the same CDR3. This chain connects TRBV3-1 (or the pseudogene TRBV3-2) to TRBJ1-2, with D tentatively TRBD1 (6 bases). This CDR3 is built from 15 residues. CDR1 is LGHDT, CDR2 YNNKEL, per germline (reference sequence). The ends were cut back, 1 base at V and 0 bases at J, with 9 bases in the middle. Here the CDR3 DNA reads TGTGCCAGCAGCCAAGGTCGGACAGCTAACTATGGCTACACCTTC. Translation: CASSQGRTANYGYTF.

A few counts support this clone. V usage is TRBV27 and J usage is TRBJ2-2, with a weak D call TRBD2 (5 bases). Germline loops: CDR1 MNHEY, CDR2 SMNVEV (reference sequence). CDR3 length: 16 amino acids. V shed 5 bases and J shed 5 bases, with 18 bases lying between them. CDR3 in amino acids: CASSGFRHGETGELFF. The CDR3 coding sequence is TGTGCCAGCAGTGGGTTCAGGCACGGGGAGACCGGGGAGCTGTTTTTT.

This clone was detected only a few times. The chain employs TRBV3-1 (or the pseudogene TRBV3-2) and TRBJ1-4, with 7 bases that match TRBD1. The trim removed 2 bases at V and 5 bases at J, leaving 14 bases unmatched. CDR1 is LGHDT, CDR2 YNNKEL, per germline (reference sequence). This CDR3 contains 18 residues. CDR3 residues: CASSQLPYRDSYNEKLFF. The CDR3 region has the DNA TGTGCCAGCAGCCAATTACCGTACCGGGACAGCTACAATGAAAAACTGTTTTTT.